A selection of T cell receptor beta chains follows, all from one sample in a study of monozygotic twins with inflammatory bowel disease. TCRdb re-called the 5' RACE reads; one entry per CDR3 protein, DNA not given. Seen in this sample are roughly 100,000 distinct CDR3 sequences; the ten most common clones hold 1.9%. Input material: blood. These receptors originate from a human donor with ulcerative colitis or Crohn's disease, or a healthy co-twin of an affected twin (not recorded which). Both conserved end residues are part of each CDR3. Each record gives: V gene, J gene, CDR3 protein.

V gene: TRBV3-1; J gene: TRBJ2-2; CDR3 protein: CASRGDLSLNSGELFF
V gene: TRBV5-1; J gene: TRBJ2-1; CDR3 protein: CASSGQGSYNEQFF
V gene: TRBV7-9; J gene: TRBJ2-5; CDR3 protein: CASSSSRGQSPETQYF
V gene: TRBV18; J gene: TRBJ2-7; CDR3 protein: CASSPPTSPGQPNYEQYF
V gene: TRBV7-2; J gene: TRBJ2-1; CDR3 protein: CASSHTSSYNEQFF
V gene: TRBV28; J gene: TRBJ2-7; CDR3 protein: CATYRSSYEQYF
V gene: TRBV14; J gene: TRBJ2-1; CDR3 protein: CASSQVTARSYNEQFF
V gene: TRBV12-5; J gene: TRBJ2-1; CDR3 protein: CANPIRSINEQFF
V gene: TRBV5-1; J gene: TRBJ2-5; CDR3 protein: CASRRRDGTETQYF
V gene: TRBV5-1; J gene: TRBJ1-2; CDR3 protein: CASSPYRRRQGTANYGYTF